The following is a T cell receptor beta chain sequence with its context. These data come from a study of T cell changes during pregnancy in multiple sclerosis. The germline V gene encodes CDR1 MNHNY and CDR2 SVGAGI (reference sequence). The V and J ends lost 4 bases and 10 bases respectively, with 14 bases between them. The CDR3 has 13 amino acids. TCRdb keeps only in-frame clones here, not all; method: immunoSEQ multiplex PCR. Altogether approximately 23,000 clones are present, roughly 90% being singletons, with the ten largest covering 6% to 8.5%. This sample comprised CD8+ T cells from peripheral blood mononuclear cells, obtained in the first trimester of pregnancy. The chain has TRBV6-6 and TRBJ1-5; D remains ambiguous. The sequence derives from a female donor with multiple sclerosis, enrolled in a pregnancy study. CDR3 sequence (DNA): TGTGCCAGCAGTTCCTCGCCCGCAGTTCCCCAGCATTTT. Translating it yields CASSSSPAVPQHF.